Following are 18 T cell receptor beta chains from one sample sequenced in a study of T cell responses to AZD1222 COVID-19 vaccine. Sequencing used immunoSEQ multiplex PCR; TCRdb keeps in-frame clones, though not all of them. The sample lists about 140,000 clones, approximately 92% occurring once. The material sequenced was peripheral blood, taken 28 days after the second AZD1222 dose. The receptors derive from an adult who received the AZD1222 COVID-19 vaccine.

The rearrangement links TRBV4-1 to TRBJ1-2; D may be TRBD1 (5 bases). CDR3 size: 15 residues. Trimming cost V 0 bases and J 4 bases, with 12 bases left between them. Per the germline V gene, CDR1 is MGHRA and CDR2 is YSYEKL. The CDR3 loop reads CASSQDLGTFYGYTF. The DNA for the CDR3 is TGCGCCAGCAGCCAAGATCTAGGGACCTTCTATGGCTACACCTTC.

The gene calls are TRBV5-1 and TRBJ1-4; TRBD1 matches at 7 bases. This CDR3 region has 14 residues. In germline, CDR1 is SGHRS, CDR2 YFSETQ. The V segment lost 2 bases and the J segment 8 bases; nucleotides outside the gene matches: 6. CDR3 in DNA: TGCGCCAGCAGCTTTGAGACAGGGAACGAAAAACTGTTTTTT. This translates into CASSFETGNEKLFF.

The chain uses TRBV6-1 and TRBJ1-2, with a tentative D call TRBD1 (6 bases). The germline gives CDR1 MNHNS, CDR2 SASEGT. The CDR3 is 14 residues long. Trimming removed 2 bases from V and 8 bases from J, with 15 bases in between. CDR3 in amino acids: CASSETRPDRGYTF. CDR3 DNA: TGTGCCAGCAGTGAAACCCGTCCGGACAGAGGCTACACCTTC.

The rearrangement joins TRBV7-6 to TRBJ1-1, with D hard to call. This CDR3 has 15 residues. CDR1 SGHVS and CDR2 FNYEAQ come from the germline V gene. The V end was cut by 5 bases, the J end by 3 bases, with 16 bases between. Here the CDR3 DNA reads TGTGCCAGCAGCGCCCGGGGAATTGGGGACACTGAAGCTTTCTTT. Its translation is CASSARGIGDTEAFF.

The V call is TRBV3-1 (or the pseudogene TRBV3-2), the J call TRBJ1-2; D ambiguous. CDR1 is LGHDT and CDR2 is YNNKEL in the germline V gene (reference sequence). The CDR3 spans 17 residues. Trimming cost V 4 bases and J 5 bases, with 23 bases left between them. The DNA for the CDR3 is TGTGCCAGCAGCCCCCGGCGGGCGATCGCCGTGGTGTATGGCTACACCTTC. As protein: CASSPRRAIAVVYGYTF.

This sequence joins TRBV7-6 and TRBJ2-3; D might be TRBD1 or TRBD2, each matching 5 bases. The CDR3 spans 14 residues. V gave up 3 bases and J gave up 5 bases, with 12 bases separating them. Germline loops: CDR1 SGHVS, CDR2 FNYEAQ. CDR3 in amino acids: CASSLGRVGDTQYF. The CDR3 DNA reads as TGTGCCAGCAGCTTGGGACGCGTGGGAGATACGCAGTATTTT.

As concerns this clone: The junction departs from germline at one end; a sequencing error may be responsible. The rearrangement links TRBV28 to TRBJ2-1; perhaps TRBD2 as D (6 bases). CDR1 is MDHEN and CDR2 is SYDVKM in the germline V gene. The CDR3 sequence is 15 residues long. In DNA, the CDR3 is TGTGCCAGCAGTTCACGGGACTCCACCTACCATGAGCAGTTCTTC. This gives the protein CASSSRDSTYHEQFF.

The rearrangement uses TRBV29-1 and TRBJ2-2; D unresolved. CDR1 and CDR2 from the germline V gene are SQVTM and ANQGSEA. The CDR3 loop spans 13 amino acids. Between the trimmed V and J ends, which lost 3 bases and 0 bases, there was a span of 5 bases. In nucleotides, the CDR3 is TGCAGCGTTGACTCGGCGAACACCGGGGAGCTGTTTTTT. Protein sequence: CSVDSANTGELFF.

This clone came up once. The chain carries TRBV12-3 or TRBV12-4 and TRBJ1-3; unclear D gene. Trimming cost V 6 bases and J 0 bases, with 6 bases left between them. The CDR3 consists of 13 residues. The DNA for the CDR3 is TGTGCCAGCAGACAAGACTCTGGAAACACCATATATTTT. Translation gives CASRQDSGNTIYF.

Here the CDR3 reads CASSQRVANTEAFF. The CDR3 coding sequence is TGTGCCAGCAGCCAAAGGGTCGCGAACACTGAAGCTTTCTTT. The chain recombines TRBV14 with TRBJ1-1; D remains unclear. Trimming removed 2 bases at V and 1 base at J, with 8 bases between. The CDR3 loop spans 14 amino acids. The V gene's germline CDR1 is SGHDN and CDR2 FVKESK.

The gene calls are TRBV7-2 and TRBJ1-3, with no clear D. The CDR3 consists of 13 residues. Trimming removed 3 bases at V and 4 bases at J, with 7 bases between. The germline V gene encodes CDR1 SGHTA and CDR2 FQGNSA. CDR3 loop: CASSFALGNTIYF. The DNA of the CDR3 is TGTGCCAGCAGCTTCGCCCTCGGAAACACCATATATTTT.

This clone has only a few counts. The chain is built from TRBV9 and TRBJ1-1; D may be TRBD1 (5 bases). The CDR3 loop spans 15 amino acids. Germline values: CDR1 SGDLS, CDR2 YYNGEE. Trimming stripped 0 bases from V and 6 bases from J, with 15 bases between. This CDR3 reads CASSVVPGGGSEAFF. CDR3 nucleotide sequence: TGTGCCAGCAGCGTAGTTCCCGGTGGGGGGTCTGAAGCTTTCTTT. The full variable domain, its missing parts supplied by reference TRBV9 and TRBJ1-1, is DSGVTQTPKHLITATGQRVTLRCSPRSGDLSVYWYQQSLDQGLQFLIQYYNGEERAKGNILERFSAQQFPDLHSELNLSSLELGDSALYFCASSVVPGGGSEAFFGQGTRLTVV.

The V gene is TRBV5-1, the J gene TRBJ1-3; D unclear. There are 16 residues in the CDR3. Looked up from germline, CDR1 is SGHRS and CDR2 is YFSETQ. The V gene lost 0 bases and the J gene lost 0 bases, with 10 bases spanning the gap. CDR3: CASSLAQFGSGNTIYF. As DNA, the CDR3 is TGCGCCAGCAGCTTGGCACAGTTCGGCTCTGGAAACACCATATATTTT.

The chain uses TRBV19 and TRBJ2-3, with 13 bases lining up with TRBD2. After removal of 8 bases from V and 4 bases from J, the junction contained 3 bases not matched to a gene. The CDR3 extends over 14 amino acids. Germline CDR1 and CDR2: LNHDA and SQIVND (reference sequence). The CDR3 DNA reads TGTGCCAGTGCGACTAGCGGGAGGCCAGATACGCAGTATTTT. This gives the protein CASATSGRPDTQYF.

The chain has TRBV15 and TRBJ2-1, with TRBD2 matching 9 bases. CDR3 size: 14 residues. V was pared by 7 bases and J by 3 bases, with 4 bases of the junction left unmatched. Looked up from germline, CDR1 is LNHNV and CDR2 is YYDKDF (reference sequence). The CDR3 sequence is CATKLREGYNEQFF. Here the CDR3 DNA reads TGTGCCACCAAGCTGCGGGAGGGCTACAATGAGCAGTTCTTC. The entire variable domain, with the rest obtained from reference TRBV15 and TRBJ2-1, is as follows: DAMVIQNPRYQVTQFGKPVTLSCSQTLNHNVMYWYQQKSSQAPKLLFHYYDKDFNNEADTPDNFQSRRPNTSFCFLDIRSPGLGDTAMYLCATKLREGYNEQFFGPGTRLTVL.

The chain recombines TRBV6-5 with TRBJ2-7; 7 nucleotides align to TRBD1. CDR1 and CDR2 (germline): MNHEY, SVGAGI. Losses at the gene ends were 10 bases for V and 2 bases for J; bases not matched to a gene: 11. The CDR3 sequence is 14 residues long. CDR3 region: CATTQLTGTYEQYF. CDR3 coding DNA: TGTGCCACCACACAACTGACAGGGACCTACGAGCAGTACTTC.

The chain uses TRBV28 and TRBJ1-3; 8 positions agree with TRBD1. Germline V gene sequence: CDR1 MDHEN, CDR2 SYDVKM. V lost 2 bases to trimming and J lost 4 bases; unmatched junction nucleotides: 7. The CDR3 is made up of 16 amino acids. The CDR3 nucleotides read TGTGCCAGCAGTTTACCGGACAGGGCGAAGGGAAACACCATATATTTT. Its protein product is CASSLPDRAKGNTIYF.

The CDR3, as DNA: TGTGCCAGCAGCCAAGACAATTCACCCCTCCACTTT. It encodes CASSQDNSPLHF. The chain joins TRBV4-2 to TRBJ1-6; unclear D gene. CDR3 length: 12 residues. Deletions cut 0 bases from V and 7 bases from J, with 1 base between. The germline CDR1 and CDR2 sequences are LGHNA and YNFKEQ.